This paragraph covers one T cell receptor beta chain sequence. The target antigen is unknown. This specimen belongs to a study of long-term antiretroviral therapy in people with HIV. Overall study results and limits: Whichever time point was examined, clones expanded before ART dominated the repertoire.

Donors needed at least one pre-ART PBMC sample plus at least two post-ART samples. Sequencing relied on immunoSEQ assay v3.0, run at survey level. Profiled with immunoSEQ multiplex PCR; TCRdb holds only in-frame clones, not every one. In the table there are roughly 19,000 clones, around 92% of which are singletons. The source is a woman aged 50 to 65 with HIV. The input for sequencing was unsorted PBMCs, taken 4.4 years after starting antiretroviral therapy.

CDR3 amino acids: CASSGGQGIDGYTF. The CDR3 DNA is TGCGCCAGCAGCGGTGGACAGGGGATCGATGGCTACACCTTC. The chain links TRBV5-1 to TRBJ1-2, with TRBD1 matching 9 bases. Germline trimming cut 4 bases from V and 6 bases from J; bases unmatched to any gene: 7. This CDR3 comprises 14 residues. The V gene's germline CDR1 is SGHRS and CDR2 YFSETQ.